The sequence of this T cell receptor (beta chain) was determined in a study of blood T cell repertoires in COVID-19. Study-level information: Whether acute or convalescent, the COVID-19 samples came from the United States, Italy and Spain. The cDNA or gDNA used as material had been derived from T cells, B-cell-depleted T cells, or PBMCs.

Under the authors' procedure: Counts of nucleated cells, estimated from reference gene primer amplification, were obtained. Repertoires were generated with immunoSEQ multiplex PCR, while TCRdb's copy carries only in-frame clones and drops some. That table supplies the V and J calls and clone size; D and trimming were determined from the DNA. The sample lists roughly 110,000 clones; under 90% were seen once. V dropped 7 bases and J dropped 5 bases, with 15 bases sitting between them. Germline CDR1 is SGHRS and CDR2 is YFSETQ. The length of the CDR3 is 13 residues. The source is a woman aged 55 to 70 with acute or convalescent COVID-19. The genes are TRBV5-1 and TRBJ2-5; a possible D gene is TRBD1 (6 bases). Source material: peripheral blood. The CDR3 bases are TGCGCCAGCTCACGAACAGGGTTGGAGACCCAGTACTTC. Encoded protein: CASSRTGLETQYF.